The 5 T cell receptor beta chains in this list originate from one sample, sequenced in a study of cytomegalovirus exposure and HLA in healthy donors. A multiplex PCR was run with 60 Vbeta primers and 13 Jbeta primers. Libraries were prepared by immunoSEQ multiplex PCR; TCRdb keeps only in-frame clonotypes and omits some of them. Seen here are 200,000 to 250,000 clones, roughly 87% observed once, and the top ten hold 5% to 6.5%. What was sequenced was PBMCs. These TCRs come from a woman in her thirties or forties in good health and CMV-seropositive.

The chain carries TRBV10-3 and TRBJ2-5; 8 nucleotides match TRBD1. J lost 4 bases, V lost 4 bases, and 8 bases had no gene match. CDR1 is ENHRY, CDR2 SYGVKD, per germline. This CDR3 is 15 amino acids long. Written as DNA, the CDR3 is TGTGCCATCAGTGGGGGACAGGAACTTATAGAGACCCAGTACTTC. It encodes CAISGGQELIETQYF.

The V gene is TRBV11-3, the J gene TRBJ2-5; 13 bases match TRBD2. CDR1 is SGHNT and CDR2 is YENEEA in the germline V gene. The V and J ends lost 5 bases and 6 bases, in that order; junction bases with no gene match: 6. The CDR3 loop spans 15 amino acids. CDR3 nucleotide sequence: TGTGCCAGCAGCCCGGGACTAGCGGGACAAAAGACCCAGTACTTC. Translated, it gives CASSPGLAGQKTQYF.

CDR3 DNA sequence: TGTGCCAGCAGTTACTCCTCACCGGGCTATGGCTACACCTTC. Its protein is CASSYSSPGYGYTF. The rearrangement uses TRBV6-5 and TRBJ1-2; no definite D call. There are 14 residues in the CDR3. Germline CDR1 and CDR2: MNHEY and SVGAGI. V was pared by 0 bases and J by 4 bases, with 9 bases between.

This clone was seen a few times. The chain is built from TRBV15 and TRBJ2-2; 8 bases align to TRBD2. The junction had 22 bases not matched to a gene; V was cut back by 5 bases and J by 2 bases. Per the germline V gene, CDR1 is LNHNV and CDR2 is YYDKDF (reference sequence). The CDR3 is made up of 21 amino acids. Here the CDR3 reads CATSAPFSTSAHPLNTGELFF. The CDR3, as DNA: TGTGCCACCAGCGCTCCATTTTCGACTAGCGCCCATCCGTTAAACACCGGGGAGCTGTTTTTT.

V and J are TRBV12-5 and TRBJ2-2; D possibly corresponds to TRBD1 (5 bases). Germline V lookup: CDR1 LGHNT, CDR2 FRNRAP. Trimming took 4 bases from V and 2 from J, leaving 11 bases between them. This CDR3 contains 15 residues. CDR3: CASGYRQGNTGELFF. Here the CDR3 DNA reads TGTGCTAGTGGTTACCGCCAGGGCAACACCGGGGAGCTGTTTTTT.